Here is one T cell receptor (beta chain) with its context. Only a few counts were recorded for this clone. No antigen is known for it. The sample holds no much larger clone one base away, and base qualities are not on file. The label giving this sample's time point can be read as: week 35, safety follow-up. Each vaccine dose, consisting of 300 ug of a 20-mer mutant IDH1 peptide in Montanide, was administered subcutaneously with topical imiquimod. Patients were given eight vaccinations, in weeks 1, 3, 5, 7, 11, 15, 19 and 23, which matched visits V03 through V10. Newly diagnosed WHO grade 3 or 4 IDH1-mutant astrocytomas showing loss of nuclear ATRX were present in the donors. The samples were drawn from NOA16, a multicentre, single-arm, open-label phase I trial in Germany that tested a mutant IDH1 peptide vaccine in humans for the first time. Genomic DNA for TCRB sequencing was isolated from EDTA blood with the DNeasy Blood and Tissue Kit.

This sample stems from a study of a mutant IDH1 vaccine in newly diagnosed glioma (TCRdb year 2021). With respect to the entire study: Vaccination started 4-6 weeks after radiotherapy alone, or was given together with temozolomide cycles in the groups whose treatment included chemotherapy. For exploratory analyses, longitudinal TCRB deep sequencing was carried out in 25 treated patients wherever samples were available. Visit V12 was the week-35 safety follow-up and visit V13 was the week-47 end of study. The approximately 32 treated patients were roughly 60% male and around 40% female, with a mean age of roughly 40 years. Six visits were used for peripheral blood collection: V03 (baseline), V05, V07, V10, V12 and V13. Prior to enrollment, patients had been given standard therapy consisting of radiotherapy alone, temozolomide alone, or radiochemotherapy with temozolomide, with the combination given to most patients.

The library was obtained by the immunoSEQ multiplex PCR assay. Rearranged TCR beta chain sequences were amplified with the hsTCRB Kit following the manufacturer's protocol. An Illumina MiSeq was used to sequence the TCRB libraries. The study's processing was this. Demultiplexing, trimming and gene mapping were performed with the kit vendor's proprietary platform. Held by TCRdb, this immuneACCESS table contains in-frame sequences only and omits some clones. Under half of the omission traces to an unresolved V gene where checked; the cause of the rest is unknown. V and J calls plus clone size are reproduced from that table; the DNA served to infer D and trimming. The sample has around 50,000 clones on record, 70% to 85% of them singletons. Of the sample, around 6.7% falls within the top ten clones. General findings and caveats noted by the study authors: Availability determined which PBMC samples were chosen for TCRB deep sequencing. Immune responses induced by the vaccine were seen in more than 85% of patients across multiple MHC alleles. No apparent relationship was observed between pseudoprogression and alterations in the top peripheral T cell clonotypes detected by TCRB sequencing. The authors noted that analyses of patient blood samples could not be reproduced because of sample limitations.

This TCR was sampled from a middle-aged man with glioma. The sequencing used PBMCs, collected from a glioma patient whose treatment included an IDH1 peptide vaccine.

This receptor has the CDR3 CSPGRGAEAFF. The bases read TGCAGCCCCGGGCGGGGGGCCGAAGCTTTCTTT. Rearrangement joined TRBV29-1 to TRBJ1-1; TRBD1 is possibly the D segment (6 matching bases). The cysteine opens and the phenylalanine closes a CDR3 of 11 amino acids. CDR3 DNA only is kept here, 33 bases in frame from base 1. V is pared back by 8 bases and J by 8 bases, with 15 bases lying between the germline termini. Looking up the germline V gene yields CDR1 SQVTM and CDR2 ANQGSEA.